These T cell receptor beta chains were read from a single sample in a study of T-cell memory formation after mild COVID-19. Via MiXCR, TCRdb re-called the 5' RACE reads, giving one row per CDR3 protein. The sample lists roughly 150,000 distinct CDR3 sequences, 13% occurring once. The sample taken for sequencing was PBMCs or a T cell subset sorted from them (not recorded which). The receptor source for this set is a man aged 18 to 30 who had mild COVID-19 (a few samples of this study predate the infection). Cell type and time point are not known. Each CDR3 is given with its conserved first and last residue. Each record gives: D gene, J gene, V gene, clone size, CDR3 DNA, CDR3 protein. A D gene is named only where the DNA matches it firmly. Clone sizes are given selectively: once, few, many, or a class where the clone is expanded.

>TRBD2|TRBJ2-5|TRBV5-1|.
TGCGCCAGCGGAGAGACTAGCGGAGTGGGGGCCCAGTACTTC
CASGETSGVGAQYF
>.|TRBJ1-1|TRBV3-1|.
TGTGCCAGCAGCCAAGCTCTAGCGGTGAGCACTGAAGCTTTCTTT
CASSQALAVSTEAFF
>.|TRBJ2-5|TRBV10-3|few
TGTGCCATCAGTGGTTCGGGGGCCGAAGAGACCCAGTACTTC
CAISGSGAEETQYF
>TRBD2|TRBJ2-4|TRBV4-1|.
TGCGCCAGCAGCCAAGGGTCAGCGGGGGGGCGGGACAAAAACATTCAGTACTTC
CASSQGSAGGRDKNIQYF
>.|TRBJ2-3|TRBV15|many
TGTGCCACCAGCAGAGTTAGCGGTAACACAGATACGCAGTATTTT
CATSRVSGNTDTQYF
>.|TRBJ1-2|TRBV7-9|few
TGTGCCAGCAGCTCCAGAGGTACAGATGGCTACACCTTC
CASSSRGTDGYTF
>.|TRBJ1-1|TRBV27|few
TGTGCCAGCAGTTTATTCAGGGGCACTGAAGCTTTCTTT
CASSLFRGTEAFF
>TRBD1|TRBJ1-1|TRBV7-2|.
TGTGCCAGCAGCGACAGCCGACAGGGGAACACTGAAGCTTTCTTT
CASSDSRQGNTEAFF
>TRBD1|TRBJ1-2|TRBV12-5|.
TGTGCTAGTGCCCTCGGGACAGATTATGGCTACACCTTC
CASALGTDYGYTF
>.|TRBJ2-7|TRBV7-6|.
TGTGCCAGCAGCTTGTATAATGTCTACGAGCAGTACTTC
CASSLYNVYEQYF
>TRBD1|TRBJ1-2|TRBV28|.
TGTGCCAGCAGTTACAACAGGGGAGATGGCTACACCTTC
CASSYNRGDGYTF
>.|TRBJ2-1|TRBV7-2|.
TGTGCCAGCAGCCGCAGGGGGGGACATCTCTACAATGAGCAGTTCTTC
CASSRRGGHLYNEQFF
>TRBD1|TRBJ2-3|TRBV5-1|.
TGCGCCAGCGGTCGAACAGGGGATAGAACAGATACGCAGTATTTT
CASGRTGDRTDTQYF
>.|TRBJ2-3|TRBV5-6|few
TGTGCCAGCAGCCTTAGGACAGCTACAGATACGCAGTATTTT
CASSLRTATDTQYF
>TRBD1|TRBJ1-2|TRBV14|.
TGTGCCAGCAGCCCCCTCCGGGGACAGACCTATGGCTACACCTTC
CASSPLRGQTYGYTF
>.|TRBJ1-4|TRBV7-2|.
TGTGCCAGCAGCGACCAGGGGCCAACTAATGAAAAACTGTTTTTT
CASSDQGPTNEKLFF
>.|TRBJ1-2|TRBV7-2|.
TGTGCCAGCAGCCCCCGTCGGGCGAGTAGCTATGGCTACACCTTC
CASSPRRASSYGYTF
>.|TRBJ2-2|TRBV24-1|.
TGTGCCACCGCCGCCAGGAACACCGGGGAGCTGTTTTTT
CATAARNTGELFF
>.|TRBJ2-2|TRBV25-1|few
TGTGCCAGCAGTGAATATATTCGGGATACAACCGGGGAGCTGTTTTTT
CASSEYIRDTTGELFF
>.|TRBJ2-5|TRBV18|few
TGTGCCAGCTCACCCCCTGGGATAAGGGGAGAGACCCAGTACTTC
CASSPPGIRGETQYF
>TRBD2|TRBJ2-3|TRBV7-2|many
TGTGCCAGCAGCTCCTCTGCCGGGGGGGATACGCAGTATTTT
CASSSSAGGDTQYF
>TRBD1|TRBJ1-1|TRBV12-5|few
TGTGCTAGTGGTTTGGGTTCTGGACAGGCGAACACTGAAGCTTTCTTT
CASGLGSGQANTEAFF
>.|TRBJ1-1|TRBV29-1|.
TGCAGCGTTGAAGTCTACAGGTTGAACACTGAAGCTTTCTTT
CSVEVYRLNTEAFF
>TRBD1|TRBJ1-1|TRBV7-2|.
TGTGCCAGCAGCAAGGACAGGGGGCGAGCTTTCTTT
CASSKDRGRAFF
>.|TRBJ2-7|TRBV4-1|.
TGCGCCAGCAGCCAAGGTCAGGGGATCGGATACGAGCAGTACTTC
CASSQGQGIGYEQYF
>TRBD1|TRBJ2-7|TRBV30|few
TGTGCCTGGAGTCGGAAGACAGGGAGCTCCTACGAGCAGTACTTC
CAWSRKTGSSYEQYF
>TRBD2|TRBJ2-5|TRBV6-5|few
TGTGCCAGCAGTAAGACTAGCGGCCTGGGAGTAAAGACCCAGTACTTC
CASSKTSGLGVKTQYF
>.|TRBJ1-4|TRBV20-1|few
TGCAGTGTGGCCGTCGGCACTAATGAAAAACTGTTTTTT
CSVAVGTNEKLFF
>TRBD1|TRBJ2-1|TRBV7-9|.
TGTGCCAGCAGCCCTGGGACAGGGGAAGCGGCCAAATACGAGCAGTTCTTC
CASSPGTGEAAKYEQFF
>.|TRBJ2-5|TRBV3-1|.
TGTGCCAGCAGCCTGAGTCTAGGGGCCGGAGAGACCCAGTACTTC
CASSLSLGAGETQYF
>.|TRBJ2-3|TRBV6-5|.
TGTGCCAGCAGTTACCCCCCAGGTCTAGGTAGCACAGATACGCAGTATTTT
CASSYPPGLGSTDTQYF
>TRBD2|TRBJ2-3|TRBV20-1|few
TGCAGTTATCCCAGCGGGGGAGCAGATACGCAGTATTTT
CSYPSGGADTQYF
>.|TRBJ2-2|TRBV24-1|few
TGTGCCACCAGTCCGGACAGCGGCGGGGAGCTGTTTTTT
CATSPDSGGELFF
>.|TRBJ1-2|TRBV2|.
TGTGCCAGCACGTGGAGTAACTATGGCTACACCTTC
CASTWSNYGYTF
>.|TRBJ2-1|TRBV20-1|.
TGCAGTACCGGGGGCTATGTCTACAATGAGCAGTTCTTC
CSTGGYVYNEQFF
>.|TRBJ2-2|TRBV18|.
TGTGCCAGCTCACCACCGGGAGAGACCGGGGAGCTGTTTTTT
CASSPPGETGELFF
>TRBD2|TRBJ2-5|TRBV3-1|many
TGTGCCAGCAGCCGAAACCTAGCGGTGCAAGAGACCCAGTACTTC
CASSRNLAVQETQYF
>.|TRBJ2-4|TRBV21-1|.
TGTGCCAGCACGATCAGCGGGGGGGCGGAAAACATTCAGTACTTC
CASTISGGAENIQYF
>.|TRBJ2-5|TRBV28|.
TGTGCCAGCAGTAAGGACCTCCGAGGGGGAGAGACCCAGTACTTC
CASSKDLRGGETQYF
>.|TRBJ2-5|TRBV25-1|few
TGTGCCAGCAGCCCCAGCGTTGGGGGCGGGCAAGAGACCCAGTACTTC
CASSPSVGGGQETQYF
>.|TRBJ1-1|TRBV5-1|few
TGCGCCAGCAGCTTTGCGGGGGCCGGCGAAGCTTTCTTT
CASSFAGAGEAFF
>.|TRBJ2-3|TRBV12-3/TRBV12-4|.
TGTGCCAGCAGTTGGGGCAGCGGAGATACGCAGTATTTT
CASSWGSGDTQYF
>.|TRBJ2-5|TRBV5-1|.
TGCGCCAGCAGCCCCTTTAGTGGGCAAGAGACCCAGTACTTC
CASSPFSGQETQYF
>.|TRBJ2-1|TRBV29-1|.
TGCAGCGTTGGGGTCAATGAGCAGTTCTTC
CSVGVNEQFF
>TRBD2|TRBJ2-2|TRBV7-7|.
TGTGCTAGCAGCTCCACAGCGGGGGGAGCCGGGGAGCTGTTTTTT
CASSSTAGGAGELFF
>.|TRBJ1-3|TRBV7-2|.
TGTGCCAGCAGCTTAGCAGGAGGGGTAATCTCTGGAAACACCATATATTTT
CASSLAGGVISGNTIYF
>TRBD1|TRBJ1-6|TRBV6-6|few
TGTGCCAGCAGTTACTCGACAGGGAATAATTCACCCCTCCACTTT
CASSYSTGNNSPLHF
>.|TRBJ2-3|TRBV18|few
TGTGCCAGCTCACCACCGCCGCTCCCGACAGATACGCAGTATTTT
CASSPPPLPTDTQYF
>.|TRBJ1-1|TRBV7-3|.
TGTGCCACCTTAGGACACGCTAACACTGAAGCTTTCTTT
CATLGHANTEAFF